One and the same sample provided the 27 T cell receptor beta chains below, sequenced in a study of T cell repertoires in ileal Crohn's disease. Here immunoSEQ multiplex PCR was the method, and the copy in TCRdb shows in-frame clones only, minus some. The table records more than 15,000 clones, 60% of them present only once. Material: ileal tissue. Receptor source: an adult with Crohn's disease.

This clone was seen a handful of times. DNA of the CDR3: TGTGCCAGCAGTCGTTCCAGGCCCCGAACCTACGAGCAGTACTTC. Protein product: CASSRSRPRTYEQYF. The J gene is TRBJ2-7, the V gene TRBV2; D gene ambiguous. CDR1 is SNHLY and CDR2 is FYNNEI in the germline V gene. This CDR3 comprises 15 residues. V dropped 5 bases and J dropped 2 bases, with 16 bases sitting between them.

CDR3 in amino acids: CASGSWKGRGTDTQYF. The DNA for the CDR3 is TGTGCCAGCGGGAGTTGGAAAGGACGGGGGACAGATACGCAGTATTTT. V usage is TRBV27 and J usage is TRBJ2-3; D perhaps matches TRBD2 (6 bases). Germline V CDR1 and CDR2: MNHEY, SMNVEV (reference sequence). The CDR3 runs 16 residues. Trimming took off 8 bases at V and 3 bases at J, with 21 bases between the two ends.

This clone was observed a handful of times. The chain has TRBV29-1 and TRBJ2-5, with 11 bases lining up with TRBD1. This CDR3 contains 15 residues. Germline trimming cut 8 bases from V and 4 bases from J; bases unmatched to any gene: 12. The germline CDR1 and CDR2 sequences are SQVTM and ANQGSEA. In DNA form, the CDR3 reads TGCAGCTCCCTTGGACAGGGGGCCCCTCCAGAGACCCAGTACTTC. Its translation is CSSLGQGAPPETQYF.

V is TRBV2 and J is TRBJ2-3; 12 bases agree with TRBD2. With V trimmed by 6 bases and J by 5 bases, 9 bases remained unmatched. Germline assignment: CDR1 SNHLY and CDR2 FYNNEI. The CDR3 totals 16 residues. CDR3: CASRKTSGSRGDTQYF. The CDR3 bases are TGTGCCAGCAGGAAGACTAGCGGGAGCCGCGGAGATACGCAGTATTTT.

V usage is TRBV7-9 and J usage is TRBJ2-1; 10 nucleotides match TRBD2. J was trimmed by 5 bases and V by 5 bases; bases with no gene match: 6. The CDR3 is made up of 15 amino acids. Germline V gene lookup returns CDR1 SEHNR and CDR2 FQNEAQ (reference sequence). The CDR3 DNA reads as TGTGCCAGCAGCCTAACTAGCGGGGCCGACAATGAGCAGTTCTTC. Translated, it gives CASSLTSGADNEQFF.

The chain links TRBV6-1 to TRBJ2-7; D remains ambiguous. The ends were cut back, 3 bases at V and 2 bases at J, with 8 bases in the middle. The CDR3 length is 13 residues. CDR1 is MNHNS, CDR2 SASEGT, per germline. The CDR3 loop is CASSELSPYEQYF. For the CDR3, the DNA is TGTGCCAGCAGTGAGTTATCCCCCTACGAGCAGTACTTC.

This clone was detected only a few times. The chain links TRBV29-1 to TRBJ2-3; 8 nucleotides align to TRBD2. The germline gives CDR1 SQVTM, CDR2 ANQGSEA. CDR3 size: 16 residues. V lost 2 bases to trimming and J lost 4 bases; unmatched junction nucleotides: 11. In nucleotides, the CDR3 is TGCAGCGTTGAAAAGTACCCACGGGAGGGATCAGATACGCAGTATTTT. Its protein is CSVEKYPREGSDTQYF.

This clone was seen only once. This sequence joins TRBV6-6 and TRBJ2-3; D ambiguous. V was clipped by 5 bases and J by 6 bases, with 18 bases between them. Germline V gene lookup returns CDR1 MNHNY and CDR2 SVGAGI (reference sequence). The CDR3 runs to 15 residues. The CDR3 DNA reads TGTGCCAGCAGTCCCATCACACCCAATCCGGATACGCAGTATTTT. Translated, it gives CASSPITPNPDTQYF.

The gene calls are TRBV18 and TRBJ2-2; D not resolved. V lost 2 bases and J lost 7, with 5 bases in between. CDR1 is KGHSH, CDR2 LQKENI, per germline. The CDR3 totals 12 residues. The CDR3 bases are TGTGCCAGCTCACCATATATCGGGGAGCTGTTTTTT. This sequence encodes CASSPYIGELFF.

This clone was detected a few times. This chain links TRBV11-3 with TRBJ2-2, with D perhaps matching TRBD1 (6 bases). The V end was cut by 5 bases, the J end by 4 bases, with 14 bases between. The CDR3 extends over 15 amino acids. In germline, CDR1 is SGHNT, CDR2 YENEEA. CDR3 sequence: CASSPTTGSTGELFF. CDR3 coding DNA: TGTGCCAGCAGCCCAACTACAGGGTCCACCGGGGAGCTGTTTTTT.

V gene TRBV30 combines with J gene TRBJ1-4, with 8 bases lining up with TRBD1. Germline values: CDR1 GTSNPN, CDR2 SVGIG (reference sequence). There are 13 residues in the CDR3. Losses at the gene ends were 7 bases for V and 3 bases for J; bases not matched to a gene: 4. The CDR3 DNA sequence: TGTGCCTTCGCAGGGGGCCCTAATGAAAAACTGTTTTTT. This codes for CAFAGGPNEKLFF.

This clone has more than one count but fewer than ten. The J gene is TRBJ1-1, the V gene TRBV29-1, with D uncertain. The CDR3 length is 14 residues. Germline values: CDR1 SQVTM, CDR2 ANQGSEA. Trimming cost V 2 bases and J 1 base, with 11 bases left between them. CDR3 sequence reads: CSVENKRGNTEAFF. The CDR3 region has the DNA TGCAGCGTTGAAAACAAAAGAGGGAACACTGAAGCTTTCTTT.

This sequence joins TRBV28 and TRBJ1-1; unclear D gene. The CDR3 sequence is 12 residues long. Trimming shortened V by 3 bases and J by 10 bases, and 12 bases separated the two germline ends. CDR1 is MDHEN, CDR2 SYDVKM, per germline. The CDR3 loop reads CASSFYGVPAFF. The CDR3 nucleotides read TGTGCCAGCAGTTTTTACGGGGTTCCAGCTTTCTTT. Filled out from reference TRBV28 and TRBJ1-1, the complete variable domain reads DVKVTQSSRYLVKRTGEKVFLECVQDMDHENMFWYRQDPGLGLRLIYFSYDVKMKEKGDIPEGYSVSREKKERFSLILESASTNQTSMYLCASSFYGVPAFFGQGTRLTVV.

The chain couples TRBV15 to TRBJ2-3; no clear D. CDR3 length equals 14 residues. Germline V gene lookup returns CDR1 LNHNV and CDR2 YYDKDF (reference sequence). V dropped 0 bases and J dropped 2 bases, with 6 bases sitting between them. CDR3 in amino acids: CATSRESFTDTQYF. DNA for the CDR3: TGTGCCACCAGCAGAGAAAGCTTCACAGATACGCAGTATTTT.

CDR3 in amino acids: CASSPRGSGDYNEQFF. CDR3 DNA: TGTGCCAGCAGTCCCCGTGGTAGCGGGGATTACAATGAGCAGTTCTTC. This chain joins TRBV6-4 and TRBJ2-1; 8 nucleotides line up with TRBD2. V gave up 5 bases and J gave up 4 bases; unmatched junction bases: 10. CDR1 and CDR2 from the germline V gene are MRHNA and SNTAGT. The CDR3 spans 16 residues.

This chain links TRBV30 with TRBJ1-5; 8 bases are shared with TRBD1. V dropped 2 bases and J dropped 6; count of bases not matched to a gene: 9. The CDR3 runs 15 residues. Germline V CDR1 and CDR2: GTSNPN, SVGIG (reference sequence). CDR3 sequence (DNA): TGTGCCTGGAGTCACAGGACAGGGACGGTTCAGCCCCAGCATTTT. It encodes CAWSHRTGTVQPQHF. The entire variable domain, with the rest obtained from reference TRBV30 and TRBJ1-5, is as follows: SQTIHQWPATLVQPVGSPLSLECTVEGTSNPNLYWYRQAAGRGLQLLFYSVGIGQISSEVPQNLSASRPQDRQFILSSKKLLLSDSGFYLCAWSHRTGTVQPQHFGDGTRLSIL.

This chain links TRBV6-5 with TRBJ2-3; D call uncertain. The length of the CDR3 is 13 residues. Trimming pared 7 bases from V and 0 bases from J, leaving 8 bases between. Germline CDR1 and CDR2: MNHEY and SVGAGI. CDR3 region: CASKLTSTDTQYF. CDR3 nucleotide sequence: TGTGCCAGCAAATTAACTAGCACAGATACGCAGTATTTT.

This clone was found a few times. The gene calls are TRBV2 and TRBJ1-5; D gene ambiguous. CDR1 SNHLY and CDR2 FYNNEI come from the germline V gene. This CDR3 has 14 amino acids. V was shortened by 7 bases and J by 0 bases, with 10 bases between the two germline ends. The CDR3 spells CASTGPYSNQPQHF. CDR3 bases: TGTGCCAGCACTGGCCCGTATAGCAATCAGCCCCAGCATTTT.

This clone rates as medium-sized. The chain combines TRBV27 with TRBJ1-2, with D perhaps matching TRBD1 (5 bases). The germline gives CDR1 MNHEY, CDR2 SMNVEV (reference sequence). This CDR3 spans 12 amino acids. Between the trimmed V and J ends, which lost 4 bases and 8 bases, there was a span of 11 bases. CDR3 coding DNA: TGTGCCAGCAGTTCCGGACGGGGGGGCTACACCTTC. Translating gives CASSSGRGGYTF.

There are a few counts of this clone. The J gene is TRBJ2-5, the V gene TRBV15, with 11 bases identical to TRBD2. The CDR3 loop spans 16 amino acids. Per germline, CDR1 LNHNV and CDR2 YYDKDF (reference sequence). The V gene end was trimmed by 0 bases and the J gene end by 5 bases; junction bases not matched to a gene: 5. CDR3 nucleotides: TGTGCCACCAGCAGAGAACTAGCGGGAGTAGGGGAGACCCAGTACTTC. Translating gives CATSRELAGVGETQYF.

The table lists this clone with a count of one. The V gene is TRBV6-1, the J gene TRBJ1-4, with TRBD1 matching over 10 bases. Germline lookup yields CDR1 MNHNS and CDR2 SASEGT. The CDR3 has 15 residues. Losses at the gene ends were 6 bases for V and 6 bases for J; bases not matched to a gene: 7. Written as DNA, the CDR3 is TGTGCCAGCAGGGGGACAGGGGAAGGGTATGAAAAACTGTTTTTT. Its protein product is CASRGTGEGYEKLFF.

This chain links TRBV7-2 with TRBJ2-1, with D maybe TRBD2 (5 bases). Germline V lookup: CDR1 SGHTA, CDR2 FQGNSA. Trimming removed 8 bases from V and 0 bases from J, with 14 bases in between. This CDR3 spans 15 amino acids. In DNA, the CDR3 is TGTGCCAGCCGGGAAGGCAGGTCCTCCTACAATGAGCAGTTCTTC. Protein sequence: CASREGRSSYNEQFF. The whole variable domain, remainder taken from reference TRBV7-2 and TRBJ2-1, is GAGVSQSPSNKVTEKGKDVELRCDPISGHTALYWYRQSLGQGLEFLIYFQGNSAPDKSGLPSDRFSAERTGGSVSTLTIQRTQQEDSAVYLCASREGRSSYNEQFFGPGTRLTVL.

The chain uses TRBV6-4 and TRBJ2-6, with D possibly being TRBD2 (5 bases). The CDR3 totals 13 residues. Trimming pared 3 bases from V and 9 bases from J, leaving 9 bases between. Looked up from germline, CDR1 is MRHNA and CDR2 is SNTAGT. The CDR3 DNA sequence: TGTGCCAGCAGTGATACAGAGGGCAACGTCCTGACTTTC. It codes for CASSDTEGNVLTF.

The CDR3 DNA reads TGCAGCGTATCGACAGATTCCTATGGCTACACCTTC. It translates to CSVSTDSYGYTF. J is TRBJ1-2 and V is TRBV29-1, with a weak D call TRBD1 (5 bases). CDR1 is SQVTM and CDR2 is ANQGSEA in the germline V gene. The CDR3 totals 12 residues. V was pared by 6 bases and J by 4 bases, with 12 bases between.

The chain recombines TRBV5-1 with TRBJ2-7; D is ambiguous. The CDR3 runs 14 residues. Germline CDR1 is SGHRS and CDR2 is YFSETQ. V lost 1 base, J lost 0 bases, and 8 bases lay in between. CDR3 in amino acids: CASSLQAASYEQYF. The CDR3 DNA sequence: TGCGCCAGCAGCTTGCAGGCTGCCTCCTACGAGCAGTACTTC.

This clone is a singleton in its sample. The V gene is TRBV7-9, the J gene TRBJ2-3; 11 bases match TRBD2. CDR3 length: 16 amino acids. Germline CDR1 and CDR2: SEHNR and FQNEAQ (reference sequence). With 5 bases clipped from V and 2 bases from J, the junction kept 6 bases outside the gene matches. The CDR3 DNA follows: TGTGCCAGCAGCCCAAGGACTAGCGGGTTCACAGATACGCAGTATTTT. It is translated as CASSPRTSGFTDTQYF.

The rearrangement uses TRBV4-1 and TRBJ2-7; D might be TRBD2 (6 bases). Trimming removed 2 bases from V and 0 bases from J, with 17 bases in between. This CDR3 is 17 amino acids long. CDR1 and CDR2 from the germline V gene are MGHRA and YSYEKL. The CDR3 region is CASSQLYLGGSSYEQYF. In DNA, the CDR3 is TGCGCCAGCAGCCAATTATACCTGGGGGGTAGCTCCTACGAGCAGTACTTC.